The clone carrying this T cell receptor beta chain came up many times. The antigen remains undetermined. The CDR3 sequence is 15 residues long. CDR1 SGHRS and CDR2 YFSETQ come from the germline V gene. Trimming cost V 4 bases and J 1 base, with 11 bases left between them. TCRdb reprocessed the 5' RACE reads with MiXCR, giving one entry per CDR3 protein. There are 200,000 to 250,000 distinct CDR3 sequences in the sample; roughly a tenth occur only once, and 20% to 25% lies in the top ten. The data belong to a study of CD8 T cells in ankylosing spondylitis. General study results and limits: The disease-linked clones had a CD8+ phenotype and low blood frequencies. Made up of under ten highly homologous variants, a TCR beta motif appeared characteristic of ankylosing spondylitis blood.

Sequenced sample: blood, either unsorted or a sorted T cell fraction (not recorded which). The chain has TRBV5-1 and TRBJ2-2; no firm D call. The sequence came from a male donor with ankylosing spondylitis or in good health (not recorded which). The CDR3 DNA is TGCGCCAGCAGCCTACACCCGGAGAACACCGGGGAGCTGTTTTTT. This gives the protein CASSLHPENTGELFF.